The following is a TCR beta chain sequence with its context. Its specificity is not known. This table comes from immunoSEQ multiplex PCR, and its TCRdb copy is limited to in-frame clones, with some not included. The sample has fewer than 15,000 clones, 90% to 97% seen once. The data were obtained in a study of neoadjuvant nivolumab and ipilimumab in lung cancer. Study-wide context: The combination arm added day-1 ipilimumab 1 mg/kg to nivolumab 3 mg/kg on days 1, 15, 29.

Study conclusions and caveats: Resected tumors had greater TCR richness and clonality than uninvolved lung. Resected-tumor TCR richness correlated positively with pretherapy blood richness. From pretherapy to surgery, tumor richness and clonality rose with dual therapy.

The CDR3 runs 16 residues. V was clipped by 5 bases and J by 3 bases; unmatched bases: 9. Germline-derived CDR1 and CDR2 are SGHAT and FQDESV (reference sequence). The input for sequencing was peripheral blood, taken after neoadjuvant nivolumab, alone or with ipilimumab, at or shortly before surgery. The chain links TRBV11-1 to TRBJ1-1, with 10 bases lining up with TRBD1. The receptor comes from an adult with non-small cell lung cancer. CDR3 in amino acids: CASSPGTGDPYTEAFF. The CDR3 DNA reads as TGTGCCAGCAGCCCCGGGACAGGGGACCCGTACACTGAAGCTTTCTTT.